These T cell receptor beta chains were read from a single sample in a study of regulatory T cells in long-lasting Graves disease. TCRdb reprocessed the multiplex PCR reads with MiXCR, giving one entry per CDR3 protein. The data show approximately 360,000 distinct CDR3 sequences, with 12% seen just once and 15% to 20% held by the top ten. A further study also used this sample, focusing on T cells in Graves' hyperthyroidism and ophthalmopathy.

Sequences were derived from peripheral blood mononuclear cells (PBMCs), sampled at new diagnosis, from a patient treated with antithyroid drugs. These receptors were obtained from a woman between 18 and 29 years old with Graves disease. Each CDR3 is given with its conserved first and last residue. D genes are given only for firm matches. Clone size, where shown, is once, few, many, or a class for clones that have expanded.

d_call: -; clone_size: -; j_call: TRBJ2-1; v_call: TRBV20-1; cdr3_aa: CSVRARLGRPYNEQFF; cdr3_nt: TGCAGTGTACGGGCGCGGCTCGGGAGACCCTACAATGAGCAGTTCTTC
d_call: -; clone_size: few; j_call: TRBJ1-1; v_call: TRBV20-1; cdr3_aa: CSAGRGAGGETFF; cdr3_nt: TGCAGTGCCGGGAGAGGGGCCGGGGGAGAAACTTTCTTT
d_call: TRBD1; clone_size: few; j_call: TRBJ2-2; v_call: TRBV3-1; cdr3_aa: CASRQPGQGNTGELFF; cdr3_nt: TGTGCCAGCAGACAACCGGGACAGGGAAACACCGGGGAGCTGTTTTTT
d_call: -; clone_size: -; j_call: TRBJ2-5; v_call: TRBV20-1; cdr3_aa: CSAPIWAPETQYF; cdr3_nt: TGCAGTGCCCCCATTTGGGCCCCAGAGACCCAGTACTTC
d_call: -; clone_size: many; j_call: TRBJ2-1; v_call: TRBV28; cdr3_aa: CASSLGGAGFSYNEQFF; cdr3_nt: TGTGCCAGCAGTTTGGGGGGGGCGGGGTTTTCCTACAATGAGCAGTTCTTC
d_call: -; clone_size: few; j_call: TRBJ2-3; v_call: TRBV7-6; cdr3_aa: CASSLYSGLTDTQYF; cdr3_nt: TGTGCCAGCAGCCTTTATAGCGGTCTCACAGATACGCAGTATTTT
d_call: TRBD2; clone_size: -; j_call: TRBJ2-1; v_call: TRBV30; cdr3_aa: CAGVRREGDTNNYNEQFF; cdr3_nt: TGTGCCGGAGTCAGGCGGGAGGGCGATACAAATAATTACAATGAGCAGTTCTTC
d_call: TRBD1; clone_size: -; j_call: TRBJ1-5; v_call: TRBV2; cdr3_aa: CASKGTGERKPQHF; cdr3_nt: TGTGCCAGCAAAGGGACAGGGGAGAGGAAGCCCCAGCATTTT
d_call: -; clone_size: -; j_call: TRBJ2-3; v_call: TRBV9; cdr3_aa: CASSVGVGTGVTDTQYF; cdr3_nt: TGTGCCAGCAGCGTAGGGGTAGGGACCGGAGTCACAGATACGCAGTATTTT
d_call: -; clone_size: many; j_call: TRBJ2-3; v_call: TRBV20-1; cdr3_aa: CSARVGTHYTQYF; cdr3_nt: TGCAGTGCTAGAGTGGGGACTCACTATACGCAGTATTTT
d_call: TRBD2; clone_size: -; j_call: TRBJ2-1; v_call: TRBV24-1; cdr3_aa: CATSDTQGLAGGSYNEQFF; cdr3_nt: TGTGCCACCAGTGACACACAGGGACTAGCGGGAGGCTCCTACAATGAGCAGTTCTTC
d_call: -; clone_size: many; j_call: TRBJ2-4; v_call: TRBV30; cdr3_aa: CAWSVGHNSDIQYF; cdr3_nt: TGTGCCTGGAGTGTGGGACATAACTCAGACATTCAGTACTTC
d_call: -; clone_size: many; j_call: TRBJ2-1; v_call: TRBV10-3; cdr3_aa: CAISETGYNEQFF; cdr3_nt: TGTGCCATCAGTGAGACCGGATACAATGAGCAGTTCTTC
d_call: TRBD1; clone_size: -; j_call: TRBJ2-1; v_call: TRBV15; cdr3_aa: CVTSRGRDSRGNEQFF; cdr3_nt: TGTGTCACCAGCAGAGGTCGAGACTCCAGGGGGAATGAGCAGTTCTTC
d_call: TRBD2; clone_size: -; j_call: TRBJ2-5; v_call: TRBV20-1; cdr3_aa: CSASGAAGGGETQYF; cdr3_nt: TGCAGTGCTAGCGGAGCAGCGGGAGGGGGGGAGACCCAGTACTTC
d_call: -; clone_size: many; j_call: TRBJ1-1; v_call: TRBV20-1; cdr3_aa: CSAVRDLRAEAFF; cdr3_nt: TGCAGTGCTGTGCGGGACCTGAGGGCTGAAGCTTTCTTT
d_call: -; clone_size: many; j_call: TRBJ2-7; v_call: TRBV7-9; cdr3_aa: CASSPPADRSYEQYF; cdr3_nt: TGTGCCAGCAGCCCACCCGCGGACAGATCATACGAGCAGTACTTC
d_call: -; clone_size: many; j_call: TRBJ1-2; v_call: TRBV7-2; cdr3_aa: CASSFSAGTSTFYGYTF; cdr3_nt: TGTGCCAGCAGCTTTAGTGCGGGGACCTCCACCTTCTATGGCTACACCTTC
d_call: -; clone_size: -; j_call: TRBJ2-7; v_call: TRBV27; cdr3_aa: CASSHPPYEQYF; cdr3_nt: TGTGCCAGCAGTCACCCGCCCTACGAGCAGTACTTC
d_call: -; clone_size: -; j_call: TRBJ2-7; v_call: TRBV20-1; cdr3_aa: CSANRQARNEQYF; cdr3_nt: TGCAGTGCTAATCGACAGGCTAGGAACGAGCAGTACTTC
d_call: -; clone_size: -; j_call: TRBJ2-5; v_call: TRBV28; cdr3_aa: CASSGGEGLRQTQYF; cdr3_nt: TGTGCCAGCAGCGGGGGTGAGGGCTTAAGGCAGACCCAGTACTTC